This TCR beta chain was identified in a study of T cells of healthy individuals. This clonotype was picked up many times. One entry per CDR3 protein results from TCRdb running MiXCR on the 5' RACE reads. The table has about 96,000 distinct CDR3 sequences, approximately 18% seen once. This CDR3 has 14 amino acids. V lost 6 bases to trimming and J lost 0 bases, with 13 bases between them. In germline, CDR1 is SGHRS, CDR2 YFSETQ. The origin of this receptor is a human donor in good health. The chain recombines TRBV5-1 with TRBJ2-7, with a possible D match to TRBD1 (5 bases). In DNA form, the CDR3 reads TGCGCCAGCAAGGACAACGCAAACTCCTACGAGCAGTACTTC. Encoded protein: CASKDNANSYEQYF.